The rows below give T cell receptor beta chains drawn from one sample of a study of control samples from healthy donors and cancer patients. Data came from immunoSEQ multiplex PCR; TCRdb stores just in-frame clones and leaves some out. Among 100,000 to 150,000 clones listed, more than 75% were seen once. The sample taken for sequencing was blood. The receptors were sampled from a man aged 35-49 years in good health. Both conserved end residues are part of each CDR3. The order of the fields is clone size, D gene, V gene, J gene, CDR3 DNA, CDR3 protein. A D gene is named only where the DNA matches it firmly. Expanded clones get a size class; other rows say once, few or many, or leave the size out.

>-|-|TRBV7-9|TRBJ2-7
TGTGCCAGCAGCTTAGCAGGTGGGGCCTACGAGCAGTACTTC
CASSLAGGAYEQYF
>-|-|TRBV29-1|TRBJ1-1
TGCAGCGTTGTCAGGGTAGCGGGCACGAACACTGAAGCTTTCTTT
CSVVRVAGTNTEAFF
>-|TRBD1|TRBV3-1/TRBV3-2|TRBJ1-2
TGTGCCAGCAGCCGAGACAGGGGTGGCGGCTACACCTTC
CASSRDRGGGYTF
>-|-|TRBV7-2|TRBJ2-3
TGTGCCAGCAGCTTAGACAGGGTTACAGATACGCAGTATTTT
CASSLDRVTDTQYF
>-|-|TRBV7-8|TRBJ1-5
TGTGCCAGCAGCTTAAGGGTGGGGGGAAGCAATCAGCCCCAGCATTTT
CASSLRVGGSNQPQHF
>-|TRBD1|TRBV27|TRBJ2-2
TGTGCCAGCAGTGCCCCGGGACAGGGGATTTGGAACACCGGGGAGCTGTTTTTT
CASSAPGQGIWNTGELFF
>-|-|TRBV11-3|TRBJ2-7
TGTGCCAGCAGCTCGGGACCGAGCTCCTACGAGCAGTACTTC
CASSSGPSSYEQYF
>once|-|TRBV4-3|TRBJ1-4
TGCGCCAGCAGCCAAGATCAGGGCCGTGGTGCTAATGAAAAACTGTTTTTT
CASSQDQGRGANEKLFF
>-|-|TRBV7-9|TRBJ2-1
TGTGCCAGCAGCTTAGAGCTAGTGGTTGAGCAGTTCTTC
CASSLELVVEQFF
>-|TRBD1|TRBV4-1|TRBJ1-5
TGCGCCAGCAGCCATTCAGGGGGCAGCAGGAATCAGCCCCAGCATTTT
CASSHSGGSRNQPQHF
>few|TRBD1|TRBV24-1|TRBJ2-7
TGTGCCACCAGTGACCGTACTCCGGGACAGCCCAACTACGAGCAGTACTTC
CATSDRTPGQPNYEQYF
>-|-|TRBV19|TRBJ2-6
TGTGCCAGTAGTATTCCTTCCTTCGGACAAAATGGGGCCAACGTCCTGACTTTC
CASSIPSFGQNGANVLTF
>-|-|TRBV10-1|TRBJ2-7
TGCGCCAGCAGTGAGTCGGGTCGTACAGTACTCTACGAGCAGTACTTC
CASSESGRTVLYEQYF
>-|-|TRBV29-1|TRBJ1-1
TGCAGCGTTCGGGGGGCAGCGAACACTGAAGCTTTCTTT
CSVRGAANTEAFF
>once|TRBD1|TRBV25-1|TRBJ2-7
TGTGCCAGCAGCGACAGGGGAGGCGAGCAGTACTTC
CASSDRGGEQYF
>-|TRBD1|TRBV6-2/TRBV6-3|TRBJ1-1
TGTGCCAGCAGCGGACCGGGACAGAAGATGAACACTGAAGCTTTCTTT
CASSGPGQKMNTEAFF
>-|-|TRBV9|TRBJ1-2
TGTGCCAGCAGCGTAGATGCCGGGTTGGGCGGCTACACCTTC
CASSVDAGLGGYTF
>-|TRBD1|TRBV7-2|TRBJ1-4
TGTGCCAGCAGCTTAAGGGGACAGGGGAAGATTGATGAAAAACTGTTTTTT
CASSLRGQGKIDEKLFF
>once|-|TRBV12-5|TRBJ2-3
TGTGCTAGTGGTTTGGGGGGGGGCGGAACAGATACGCAGTATTTT
CASGLGGGGTDTQYF
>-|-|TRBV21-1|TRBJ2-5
TGTGCCAGCAGCAAAGGGAGACAGGGCCAAGAGACCCAGTACTTC
CASSKGRQGQETQYF
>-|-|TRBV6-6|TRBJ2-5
TGTGCCAGCAGTTACGGCCTTAGCGTAGGATGGGAGACCCAGTACTTC
CASSYGLSVGWETQYF
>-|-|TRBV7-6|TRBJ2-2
TGTGCCAGCAGCTTAACAGGGATTCCGGGCGGGGAGCTGTTTTTT
CASSLTGIPGGELFF
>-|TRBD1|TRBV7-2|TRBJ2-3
TGTGCCAGCAGCGCTAGGACAGGGATTACGCAGTATTTT
CASSARTGITQYF
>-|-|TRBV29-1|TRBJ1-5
TGCAGCGTGGGGGGGAGGGGGCAGCCCCAGCATTTT
CSVGGRGQPQHF
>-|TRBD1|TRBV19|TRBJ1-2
TGTGCCAGTAGTATCACCCCTCGGACAGGGGGCGAGGGCTACACCTTC
CASSITPRTGGEGYTF
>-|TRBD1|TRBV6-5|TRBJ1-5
TGTGCCAGCAGTCAACAGGGGGCCAGAGAGCCCCAGCATTTT
CASSQQGAREPQHF
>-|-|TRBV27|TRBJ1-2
TGTGCCAGCAGTTTATCGGTCAGCTCGAGCGATGGCTACACCTTC
CASSLSVSSSDGYTF
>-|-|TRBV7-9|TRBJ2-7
TGTGCCAGCAGCCCCCCCCTGCTTTACGAGCAGTACTTC
CASSPPLLYEQYF
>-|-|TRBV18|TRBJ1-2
TGTGCCAGCTCACGACAGGTTTCCCTTGGCTACACCTTC
CASSRQVSLGYTF